A selection of T cell receptor beta chains follows, all from one sample in a study of OX40 agonist ivuxolimab in advanced cancers. TCRdb keeps only in-frame clones here, not all; method: immunoSEQ multiplex PCR. The sample includes about 96,000 clones, less than 85% seen only once; the top ten take approximately 6.3%. This specimen consisted of CD4+ or CD8+ T cells sorted from blood, obtained in a trial of the OX40 agonist ivuxolimab. Source of these receptors: an adult with an advanced solid tumor such as melanoma, head and neck, liver or kidney cancer. Each CDR3 is given without its conserved first and last residue. Each record gives: V gene, CDR3 length, J gene, CDR3 protein.

V gene: TRBV29-1; CDR3 length: 11; J gene: TRBJ2-1; CDR3 protein: SSQQGTYNEQF
V gene: TRBV7-2; CDR3 length: 14; J gene: TRBJ2-7; CDR3 protein: ASSLDLAAGSDEQY
V gene: TRBV6-6; CDR3 length: 12; J gene: TRBJ2-3; CDR3 protein: ATHRAGGTDTQY
V gene: TRBV15; CDR3 length: 13; J gene: TRBJ1-6; CDR3 protein: ATSRSGTDNSPLH
V gene: TRBV20-1; CDR3 length: 8; J gene: TRBJ2-5; CDR3 protein: SARVETQY
V gene: TRBV7-9; CDR3 length: 13; J gene: TRBJ1-2; CDR3 protein: ASSTGQPSGYGYT
V gene: TRBV11-2; CDR3 length: 12; J gene: TRBJ1-6; CDR3 protein: ASSSGTYNSPLH
V gene: TRBV19; CDR3 length: 14; J gene: TRBJ1-6; CDR3 protein: ASSPRGTGGGSPLH
V gene: TRBV4-3; CDR3 length: 12; J gene: TRBJ1-2; CDR3 protein: ASSQDPGSNGYT
V gene: TRBV6-5; CDR3 length: 12; J gene: TRBJ2-7; CDR3 protein: ASSYRGTFYEQY
V gene: TRBV6-1; CDR3 length: 13; J gene: TRBJ2-1; CDR3 protein: ASSPVGGSVVEQF
V gene: TRBV6-5; CDR3 length: 13; J gene: TRBJ1-4; CDR3 protein: ASSYPGQGNEKLF
V gene: TRBV11-2; CDR3 length: 11; J gene: TRBJ2-1; CDR3 protein: ASSPVWAREQF
V gene: TRBV7-9; CDR3 length: 11; J gene: .; CDR3 protein: ASSYDISYEQY
V gene: TRBV19; CDR3 length: 13; J gene: TRBJ2-3; CDR3 protein: ASSISNLDPDTQY
V gene: TRBV7-9; CDR3 length: 14; J gene: TRBJ1-3; CDR3 protein: ASSLGPGNSGNTIY
V gene: TRBV7-2; CDR3 length: 12; J gene: TRBJ1-2; CDR3 protein: ASSPQGSNYGYT
V gene: TRBV5-1; CDR3 length: 11; J gene: TRBJ1-2; CDR3 protein: ASSPDSNYGYT
V gene: TRBV6-5; CDR3 length: 11; J gene: TRBJ1-5; CDR3 protein: AISTTGNQPQH
V gene: TRBV20-1; CDR3 length: 9; J gene: .; CDR3 protein: SVKDGYEQY
V gene: TRBV10-2; CDR3 length: 12; J gene: TRBJ2-7; CDR3 protein: ASRVTSGSYEQY
V gene: TRBV5-4; CDR3 length: 13; J gene: TRBJ2-3; CDR3 protein: ASSSQGTRGDTQY
V gene: TRBV6-1; CDR3 length: 11; J gene: TRBJ1-2; CDR3 protein: ASSERTDYGYT
V gene: TRBV19; CDR3 length: 12; J gene: TRBJ1-2; CDR3 protein: ASSMDRGPYGYT